The TCR beta chain under discussion was sequenced for a study of beta chain features in type 1 diabetes. Study results and limitations: Type 1 diabetes patients showed a moderate but significant shortening of TCRB CDR3s in all four CD4+ subsets.

What was sequenced were expressed TCRB transcripts, since all of the isolated RNA had been reverse transcribed. Clones were read by immunoSEQ multiplex PCR, and TCRdb kept only the in-frame ones, dropping some. The sample carries 250,000 to 300,000 clones, roughly an eighth recorded once. Looked up from germline, CDR1 is SEHNR and CDR2 is FQNEAQ (reference sequence). The CDR3 is 16 amino acids. In this sample, this clone turned up a few times. As yet, its antigen is unknown. This TCR derives from a man under 40 with type 1 diabetes. Source material: naive CD4+ T cells from blood. The J gene is TRBJ2-5, the V gene TRBV7-9; 9 bases align to TRBD2. The J call is uncertain, as TRBJ2-7 better fits the DNA end. Here the CDR3 DNA reads TGTGCCAGCAGCGCATACTCGGGACTAGCCCCCCACGAGCAGTACTTC. Its protein is CASSAYSGLAPHEQYF.